A single sample gave rise to the 32 T cell receptor beta chains below, sequenced in a study of T cell changes during pregnancy in multiple sclerosis (dated by TCRdb to 2018 to 2020). Receptors were amplified or captured by the immunoSEQ multiplex PCR assay. TCRdb provides this immuneACCESS table in a form limited to in-frame rearrangements. Some clones are lacking; in checked studies, under half of them reflect an unresolved V gene, and why the rest are absent is not known. The sample profile shows 40,000 to 50,000 clones; approximately 93% of them were found once. Roughly 0.33% of the sample goes to the ten largest clones. The sample here was CD4+ T cells from peripheral blood mononuclear cells, taken in the third trimester of pregnancy. The receptor source for this set is a female donor with multiple sclerosis, enrolled in a pregnancy study.

The chain combines TRBV15 with TRBJ2-6; 7 bases fit TRBD2. Trimming removed 4 bases from V and 3 bases from J; junction bases left unmatched: 6. CDR1 LNHNV and CDR2 YYDKDF come from the germline V gene (reference sequence). The CDR3 contains 16 residues. In DNA, the CDR3 is TGTGCCACCAGCATCGGGGGGTTCAGTGGGGCCAACGTCCTGACTTTC. It translates to CATSIGGFSGANVLTF. Full variable domain (outside the CDR3, taken from reference TRBV15 and TRBJ2-6): DAMVIQNPRYQVTQFGKPVTLSCSQTLNHNVMYWYQQKSSQAPKLLFHYYDKDFNNEADTPDNFQSRRPNTSFCFLDIRSPGLGDTAMYLCATSIGGFSGANVLTFGAGSRLTVL.

This rearrangement joins TRBV5-4 to TRBJ1-2, with 7 bases matching TRBD1. The germline gives CDR1 SGHNT, CDR2 YYREEE (reference sequence). The junction had 3 bases not matched to a gene; V was cut back by 0 bases and J by 4 bases. This CDR3 contains 14 residues. CDR3 loop: CASSLAGQPYGYTF. Here the CDR3 DNA reads TGTGCCAGCAGCTTGGCGGGACAGCCCTATGGCTACACCTTC.

V gene TRBV15 combines with J gene TRBJ2-1, with a tentative D call TRBD1 (6 bases). The germline V and J ends were trimmed by 1 base and 1 base, with 8 bases remaining between them. CDR1 LNHNV and CDR2 YYDKDF come from the germline V gene (reference sequence). The CDR3 spans 15 residues. This CDR3 is CATSRGGGSYNEQFF. The CDR3 DNA sequence: TGTGCCACCAGCAGAGGAGGGGGTTCCTACAATGAGCAGTTCTTC.

This chain joins TRBV2 and TRBJ2-1; 8 positions agree with TRBD1. The CDR3 extends over 13 amino acids. Germline V lookup: CDR1 SNHLY, CDR2 FYNNEI. The V segment lost 6 bases and the J segment 8 bases; nucleotides outside the gene matches: 6. The CDR3 nucleotides read TGTGCCAGCAGGGACAGGGCGAAGGATGAGCAGTTCTTC. This gives the protein CASRDRAKDEQFF.

The chain links TRBV18 to TRBJ2-1; D is perhaps TRBD2 (5 bases). Germline CDR1 is KGHSH and CDR2 is LQKENI. The CDR3 spans 15 residues. Deletions cut 0 bases from V and 4 bases from J, with 10 bases between. The CDR3: CASSPPSRTYNEQFF. The CDR3 DNA sequence: TGTGCCAGCTCACCACCTTCCAGGACTTACAATGAGCAGTTCTTC.

The chain combines TRBV7-2 with TRBJ1-2; 7 bases agree with TRBD1. The J segment lost 3 bases and the V segment lost 5 bases, leaving 9 bases of the junction unmatched. This CDR3 is built from 15 residues. Per the germline V gene, CDR1 is SGHTA and CDR2 is FQGNSA. The CDR3 DNA is TGTGCCAGCAGCCATCCGAAAACAGGGGACTATGGCTACACCTTC. Translating gives CASSHPKTGDYGYTF.

The chain uses TRBV27 and TRBJ2-3, with 7 nucleotides matching TRBD1. This CDR3 region has 14 residues. In germline, CDR1 is MNHEY, CDR2 SMNVEV (reference sequence). The junction had 4 bases not matched to a gene; V was cut back by 4 bases and J by 3 bases. The CDR3 sequence is CASSWDSWTDTQYF. Here the CDR3 DNA reads TGTGCCAGCAGTTGGGACAGTTGGACAGATACGCAGTATTTT.

The V and J genes are TRBV18 and TRBJ2-7; D may be TRBD1 (7 bases). V lost 6 bases, J lost 0 bases, and 9 bases lay in between. Germline V gene data show CDR1 as KGHSH and CDR2 as LQKENI. This CDR3 contains 13 residues. The CDR3 spells CASSEGASYEQYF. In DNA form, the CDR3 reads TGTGCCAGCTCGGAGGGGGCCTCCTACGAGCAGTACTTC.

In DNA, the CDR3 is TGTGCCATCAGTGAGTCGGGGACAGACTACGAGCAGTACTTC. It encodes CAISESGTDYEQYF. The chain is built from TRBV10-3 and TRBJ2-7, with 7 nucleotides matching TRBD1. The CDR3 is made up of 14 amino acids. Germline lookup yields CDR1 ENHRY and CDR2 SYGVKD. V shed 0 bases and J 3 bases; nucleotides not matched to a gene: 2.

This clone was detected a few times. V gene TRBV5-8 combines with J gene TRBJ1-5; D is possibly TRBD1 (5 bases). The CDR3 totals 13 residues. Trimming left V 2 bases short and J 9 bases short, with 12 bases between. Per the germline V gene, CDR1 is SGHTS and CDR2 is YDEGEE. The chain's CDR3 is CASSFDSSRPQHF. The CDR3, as DNA: TGTGCCAGCAGCTTTGACAGCAGTAGGCCCCAGCATTTT. Complete variable domain (other parts from reference TRBV5-8 and TRBJ1-5): EAGVTQSPTHLIKTRGQQATLRCSPISGHTSVYWYQQALGLGLQFLLWYDEGEERNRGNFPPRFSGRQFPNYSSELNVNALELEDSALYLCASSFDSSRPQHFGDGTRLSIL.

The chain couples TRBV27 to TRBJ1-1, with D possibly matching TRBD1 (6 bases). The germline gives CDR1 MNHEY, CDR2 SMNVEV (reference sequence). This CDR3 comprises 14 residues. V was pared by 6 bases and J by 2 bases, with 13 bases between. The CDR3 DNA is TGTGCCAGCAGGCCAAGACAGGAAAACACTGAAGCTTTCTTT. It encodes CASRPRQENTEAFF.

The chain uses TRBV6-6 and TRBJ2-1, with 7 bases matching TRBD1. V lost 5 bases, J lost 1 base, and 5 bases stayed unmatched. Germline CDR1 reads MNHNY; CDR2 reads SVGAGI (reference sequence). The CDR3 is 15 amino acids. The CDR3 sequence: CASSLTGQSYNEQFF. CDR3 in DNA: TGTGCCAGCAGTCTGACGGGACAGTCCTACAATGAGCAGTTCTTC.

This sequence joins TRBV4-1 and TRBJ2-7; 7 bases match TRBD1. V lost 1 base and J lost 4; bases outside the gene matches: 7. The germline V gene has CDR1 MGHRA and CDR2 YSYEKL. The CDR3 is 15 amino acids. Written as DNA, the CDR3 is TGCGCCAGCAGCCAAGTGGTAGGGGGCAAGTACGAGCAGTACTTC. Translation: CASSQVVGGKYEQYF.

The V call is TRBV6-5, the J call TRBJ2-5; either TRBD1 or TRBD2 may fit D (6 bases each). V gave up 10 bases and J gave up 5 bases, with 17 bases separating them. Germline loops: CDR1 MNHEY, CDR2 SVGAGI. This CDR3 has 13 amino acids. The CDR3 loop reads CATRGLVRETQYF. The CDR3 bases are TGTGCCACCAGGGGACTCGTGAGGGAGACCCAGTACTTC.

V is TRBV5-5 and J is TRBJ2-7, with D tentatively TRBD2 (5 bases). With 5 bases removed from V and 7 bases from J, the gap between germline ends came to 19 bases. This CDR3 has 14 amino acids. From germline, CDR1 is SGHKS and CDR2 YYEKEE (reference sequence). The CDR3 sequence is CASRVFMDSGEQYF. The CDR3 nucleotides read TGTGCCAGCAGGGTGTTCATGGACTCGGGGGAGCAGTACTTC.

The genes are TRBV9 and TRBJ2-1; 7 positions agree with TRBD2. The V segment lost 5 bases and the J segment 8 bases; nucleotides outside the gene matches: 13. This CDR3 has 15 residues. The germline gives CDR1 SGDLS, CDR2 YYNGEE. CDR3 region: CASSRREGRSDEQFF. The CDR3 DNA sequence: TGTGCCAGCAGTCGGAGGGAGGGAAGAAGTGATGAGCAGTTCTTC.

This chain joins TRBV4-1 and TRBJ2-1; 10 positions match TRBD2. J was trimmed by 7 bases and V by 0 bases; bases with no gene match: 6. The CDR3 spans 16 residues. From germline, CDR1 is MGHRA and CDR2 YSYEKL. The CDR3 DNA follows: TGCGCCAGCAGCCAAGACCCTAGCGGGAGAGGAAATGAGCAGTTCTTC. This sequence encodes CASSQDPSGRGNEQFF.

The gene calls are TRBV6-5 and TRBJ2-7; TRBD1 agrees at 7 bases. Trimming cost V 6 bases and J 4 bases; bases outside gene matches: 12. This CDR3 contains 15 residues. CDR1 is MNHEY, CDR2 SVGAGI, per germline. The CDR3 is CASRAGQVLRYEQYF. CDR3 coding DNA: TGTGCCAGCAGGGCTGGACAGGTACTGAGGTACGAGCAGTACTTC.

This clone was seen only once. The J gene is TRBJ2-2, the V gene TRBV11-3; TRBD2 might be the D (5 bases). The CDR3 length is 16 residues. Trimming stripped 3 bases from V and 2 bases from J, with 13 bases between. CDR1 and CDR2 from the germline V gene are SGHNT and YENEEA. CDR3 amino acids: CASSLERRGNTGELFF. CDR3 sequence (DNA): TGTGCCAGCAGCTTGGAAAGACGGGGAAACACCGGGGAGCTGTTTTTT. The entire variable domain, with the rest obtained from reference TRBV11-3 and TRBJ2-2, is as follows: EAGVVQSPRYKIIEKKQPVAFWCNPISGHNTLYWYLQNLGQGPELLIRYENEEAVDDSQLPKDRFSAERLKGVDSTLKIQPAELGDSAVYLCASSLERRGNTGELFFGEGSRLTVL.

This chain uses TRBV7-8 with TRBJ1-2; D gene unclear. The germline V and J ends were trimmed by 5 bases and 4 bases, with 14 bases remaining between them. Germline CDR1 SGHVS, CDR2 FQNEAQ. The CDR3 loop spans 14 amino acids. The CDR3 is CASSHPREGYGYTF. In DNA, the CDR3 is TGTGCCAGCAGCCACCCTAGAGAGGGCTATGGCTACACCTTC.

This clone was seen a handful of times. This rearrangement joins TRBV7-3 to TRBJ2-3; 7 bases fit TRBD2. There are 15 residues in the CDR3. Trimming at V came to 1 base and at J to 2 bases, leaving 3 bases not matched to a gene. From germline, CDR1 is SGHTA and CDR2 FQGTGA. Here the CDR3 DNA reads TGTGCCAGCAGCTTAAGTGGGAGGGCCACAGATACGCAGTATTTT. It yields the protein CASSLSGRATDTQYF.

The chain links TRBV5-4 to TRBJ1-2, with TRBD1 matching 10 bases. J was trimmed by 4 bases and V by 4 bases; bases with no gene match: 13. Germline assignment: CDR1 SGHNT and CDR2 YYREEE (reference sequence). This CDR3 is 17 amino acids long. The CDR3 coding sequence is TGTGCCAGCAGCCCCCGGGACAGGGGAATACTTGGCTATGGCTACACCTTC. It codes for CASSPRDRGILGYGYTF. The full variable domain, in which reference TRBV5-4 and TRBJ1-2 provide the parts outside the CDR3, is ETGVTQSPTHLIKTRGQQVTLRCSSQSGHNTVSWYQQALGQGPQFIFQYYREEENGRGNFPPRFSGLQFPNYSSELNVNALELDDSALYLCASSPRDRGILGYGYTFGSGTRLTVV.

The J gene is TRBJ2-3, the V gene TRBV7-9; maybe TRBD2 (5 bases). V shed 3 bases and J shed 5 bases, with 9 bases lying between them. CDR1 and CDR2 from the germline V gene are SEHNR and FQNEAQ (reference sequence). The CDR3 runs to 13 residues. The CDR3 DNA follows: TGTGCCAGCAGCTTGACAAGCGGAGATACGCAGTATTTT. Translation gives CASSLTSGDTQYF.

V usage is TRBV4-3 and J usage is TRBJ1-1; D call uncertain. V lost 0 bases and J 6 bases, leaving 8 bases between the germline ends. The length of the CDR3 is 13 residues. Germline loops: CDR1 LGHNA, CDR2 YSLEER. The CDR3 coding sequence is TGCGCCAGCAGCCAAGAATCGTACTCTGAAGCTTTCTTT. Its translation is CASSQESYSEAFF.

The chain recombines TRBV4-3 with TRBJ2-1; TRBD2 aligns across 10 bases. The CDR3 totals 15 residues. V lost 0 bases and J lost 4; bases outside the gene matches: 0. Per the germline V gene, CDR1 is LGHNA and CDR2 is YSLEER. CDR3 region: CASSQELAGYNEQFF. The DNA of the CDR3 is TGCGCCAGCAGCCAAGAACTAGCGGGGTACAATGAGCAGTTCTTC.

The chain has TRBV5-8 and TRBJ2-3, with a weak D call TRBD1 (6 bases). The CDR3 is 15 residues long. CDR1 is SGHTS and CDR2 is YDEGEE in the germline V gene. V shed 0 bases and J shed 2 bases, with 10 bases lying between them. CDR3 DNA: TGTGCCAGCAGCTTGGGACAGGTGACCACAGATACGCAGTATTTT. This codes for CASSLGQVTTDTQYF.

This clone appeared a single time. V is TRBV19 and J is TRBJ1-4; TRBD1 might be the D (5 bases). The V gene lost 7 bases and the J gene lost 2 bases, with 17 bases spanning the gap. The CDR3 is 16 residues long. From germline, CDR1 is LNHDA and CDR2 SQIVND (reference sequence). CDR3 sequence (DNA): TGTGCCAGTACCCGATGGGGGGACTCTACTAATGAAAAACTGTTTTTT. Translating it yields CASTRWGDSTNEKLFF.

The chain has TRBV14 and TRBJ1-1; D not certain. The CDR3 runs 13 residues. V shed 6 bases and J shed 0 bases, with 8 bases lying between them. Germline loops: CDR1 SGHDN, CDR2 FVKESK. CDR3 in DNA: TGTGCCAGCAGAGCTGAACTGAACACTGAAGCTTTCTTT. It yields the protein CASRAELNTEAFF.

The chain is built from TRBV9 and TRBJ2-5; TRBD2 aligns across 8 bases. CDR3 size: 15 residues. CDR1 is SGDLS and CDR2 is YYNGEE in the germline V gene. The junction had 9 bases not matched to a gene; V was cut back by 3 bases and J by 5 bases. This CDR3 is CASSAGGGTWETQYF. CDR3 sequence (DNA): TGTGCCAGCAGCGCCGGGGGGGGGACGTGGGAGACCCAGTACTTC.

This clone was recorded only once. The V call is TRBV7-8, the J call TRBJ2-5; 10 bases map to TRBD1. The CDR3 is 15 residues long. Germline V gene data show CDR1 as SGHVS and CDR2 as FQNEAQ. Trimming at V came to 2 bases and at J to 7 bases, leaving 7 bases not matched to a gene. The CDR3: CASSLSPGQGGTQYF. The CDR3 region has the DNA TGTGCCAGCAGCTTAAGCCCAGGACAGGGGGGGACCCAGTACTTC.

The V call is TRBV30, the J call TRBJ2-3; D gene uncertain. CDR3 length: 11 amino acids. V dropped 2 bases and J dropped 3 bases, with 3 bases sitting between them. Germline V lookup: CDR1 GTSNPN, CDR2 SVGIG (reference sequence). Written as DNA, the CDR3 is TGTGCCTGGAGTCTGACAGATACGCAGTATTTT. Amino acids: CAWSLTDTQYF. Full variable domain (outside the CDR3, taken from reference TRBV30 and TRBJ2-3): SQTIHQWPATLVQPVGSPLSLECTVEGTSNPNLYWYRQAAGRGLQLLFYSVGIGQISSEVPQNLSASRPQDRQFILSSKKLLLSDSGFYLCAWSLTDTQYFGPGTRLTVL.

This rearrangement joins TRBV9 to TRBJ2-1; D possibly corresponds to TRBD2 (7 bases). The CDR3 has 15 residues. V gave up 4 bases and J gave up 9 bases, with 20 bases separating them. CDR1 SGDLS and CDR2 YYNGEE come from the germline V gene. CDR3 coding DNA: TGTGCCAGCAGCCCCCACGGACTAGAGGGGGTTGAGCAGTTCTTC. Translated: CASSPHGLEGVEQFF.